The 21 T cell receptor beta chains below all came from one sample that was sequenced in a study of cytomegalovirus exposure and HLA in healthy donors. Some clones are missing from TCRdb's copy, which holds only in-frame ones; the method was immunoSEQ multiplex PCR. The sample has tens of thousands of clones, approximately 90% seen once. The sequencing input was PBMCs. Source of these receptors: a woman aged 18 to 35 in good health and CMV-seronegative.

The chain is built from TRBV7-2 and TRBJ1-1, with 7 nucleotides matching TRBD1. Germline values: CDR1 SGHTA, CDR2 FQGNSA. V shed 8 bases and J 9 bases; nucleotides not matched to a gene: 6. The CDR3 is made up of 11 amino acids. The CDR3 DNA sequence: TGTGCCAGCTCGACAGGGCTGAAAGCTTTCTTT. Translation: CASSTGLKAFF.

This clone was detected only once. The CDR3 DNA reads TGTGCCAGCAGCTACAGGGGGCTCGGCTACGAGCAGTACTTC. Protein product: CASSYRGLGYEQYF. This sequence joins TRBV5-6 and TRBJ2-7; TRBD1 matches at 9 bases. CDR1 and CDR2 (germline): SGHDT, YYEEEE. With 3 bases clipped from V and 3 bases from J, the junction kept 4 bases outside the gene matches. The CDR3 is 14 amino acids.

This chain links TRBV9 with TRBJ1-6; the D gene is possibly TRBD1 (6 bases). V was cut by 2 bases and J by 7 bases, with 13 bases left in between. CDR3 length equals 15 residues. CDR1 SGDLS and CDR2 YYNGEE come from the germline V gene. The DNA for the CDR3 is TGTGCCAGCAGCGTCTTTGAGGGGGGGAATTCACCCCTCCACTTT. Encoded protein: CASSVFEGGNSPLHF.

The rearrangement uses TRBV29-1 and TRBJ2-7; D possibly corresponds to TRBD2 (5 bases). CDR1 is SQVTM and CDR2 is ANQGSEA in the germline V gene. V shed 5 bases and J shed 7 bases, with 21 bases lying between them. The CDR3 covers 14 residues. The CDR3 DNA sequence: TGCAGCGTTAGAACCGGTAAAGGCTCGGGGGAGCAGTACTTC. This translates into CSVRTGKGSGEQYF.

V usage is TRBV5-4 and J usage is TRBJ2-3; D is unresolved. The germline V and J ends were trimmed by 4 bases and 0 bases, with 6 bases remaining between them. Germline lookup yields CDR1 SGHNT and CDR2 YYREEE (reference sequence). This CDR3 has 13 residues. The CDR3 nucleotides read TGTGCCAGCAGCGCGCTAAGCACAGATACGCAGTATTTT. Translated, it gives CASSALSTDTQYF.

The rearrangement links TRBV5-1 to TRBJ2-2, with D perhaps matching TRBD2 (6 bases). This CDR3 spans 16 amino acids. Trimming pared 2 bases from V and 4 bases from J, leaving 15 bases between. Per germline, CDR1 SGHRS and CDR2 YFSETQ. This chain's CDR3 is CASSLPEVTSTGELFF. In DNA, the CDR3 is TGCGCCAGCAGCTTACCCGAAGTGACTAGCACCGGGGAGCTGTTTTTT. The full variable domain, completed using reference TRBV5-1 and TRBJ2-2, is KAGVTQTPRYLIKTRGQQVTLSCSPISGHRSVSWYQQTPGQGLQFLFEYFSETQRNKGNFPGRFSGRQFSNSRSEMNVSTLELGDSALYLCASSLPEVTSTGELFFGEGSRLTVL.

This clone was recorded a few times. The J gene is TRBJ2-7, the V gene TRBV6-1; 12 bases match TRBD2. Germline values: CDR1 MNHNS, CDR2 SASEGT. The CDR3 sequence is 15 residues long. Trimming took 1 base from V and 2 from J; bases not matched to a gene: 0. The CDR3 is CASSEGLAGAYEQYF. CDR3 in DNA: TGTGCCAGCAGTGAAGGACTAGCGGGGGCCTACGAGCAGTACTTC.

This sequence joins TRBV28 and TRBJ2-7; 11 bases are shared with TRBD2. Trimming cost V 5 bases and J 11 bases; bases outside gene matches: 11. The CDR3 loop spans 14 amino acids. Looked up from germline, CDR1 is MDHEN and CDR2 is SYDVKM. The CDR3 is CASSRQIAGGLKYF. The DNA for the CDR3 is TGTGCCAGCAGTAGACAAATAGCGGGAGGGTTAAAGTACTTC.

V is TRBV6-7 and J is TRBJ2-7; 9 bases align to TRBD2. TRBV6-7 belongs to the ORF category, with a function that is uncertain. The ends lost 0 bases at V and 2 bases at J; junction bases unmatched: 8. The CDR3 contains 17 residues. In nucleotides, the CDR3 is TGTGCCAGCAGTTACTCTGAGATAGAGCGGGAGGCCTACGAGCAGTACTTC. The encoded protein is CASSYSEIEREAYEQYF.

The J gene is TRBJ2-7, the V gene TRBV20-1; no reliable D call. Trimming removed 3 bases at V and 6 bases at J, with 9 bases between. The CDR3 extends over 11 amino acids. The germline V gene has CDR1 DFQATT and CDR2 SNEGSKA (reference sequence). This CDR3 is CSASFFPEQYF. The CDR3 coding sequence is TGCAGTGCTAGCTTTTTTCCCGAGCAGTACTTC.

The gene calls are TRBV6-1 and TRBJ1-5; 8 positions agree with TRBD1. With 4 bases clipped from V and 5 bases from J, the junction kept 7 bases outside the gene matches. The CDR3 spans 15 residues. The germline CDR1 and CDR2 sequences are MNHNS and SASEGT. The CDR3 is CASSVTGALYQPQHF. The CDR3 coding sequence is TGTGCCAGCAGTGTGACAGGGGCGCTTTATCAGCCCCAGCATTTT.

The rearrangement links TRBV7-9 to TRBJ2-5; the D is unclear. The CDR3 contains 16 residues. Trimming cost V 2 bases and J 0 bases, with 13 bases left between them. The germline V gene has CDR1 SEHNR and CDR2 FQNEAQ (reference sequence). The CDR3 DNA is TGTGCCAGCAGCTTACGACAATGGCCGTACCAAGAGACCCAGTACTTC. Translation gives CASSLRQWPYQETQYF. The full variable domain, rest sourced from reference TRBV7-9 and TRBJ2-5, is DTGVSQNPRHKITKRGQNVTFRCDPISEHNRLYWYRQTLGQGPEFLTYFQNEAQLEKSRLLSDRFSAERPKGSFSTLEIQRTEQGDSAMYLCASSLRQWPYQETQYFGPGTRLLVL.

V usage is TRBV9 and J usage is TRBJ2-5; no reliable D call. The CDR3 loop spans 15 amino acids. The germline CDR1 and CDR2 sequences are SGDLS and YYNGEE. Trimming pared 3 bases from V and 4 bases from J, leaving 16 bases between. For the CDR3, the DNA is TGTGCCAGCAGCGGGCGGAGTGTCGGTCCAGAGACCCAGTACTTC. Residues: CASSGRSVGPETQYF.

V and J are TRBV9 and TRBJ1-1; no definite D call. The V and J ends lost 0 bases and 0 bases respectively, with 12 bases between them. The V gene's germline CDR1 is SGDLS and CDR2 YYNGEE. This CDR3 spans 16 amino acids. The CDR3 protein is CASSVDAGNMNTEAFF. In nucleotides, the CDR3 is TGTGCCAGCAGCGTAGATGCAGGCAACATGAACACTGAAGCTTTCTTT.

This clone was counted a few times. This chain connects TRBV2 to TRBJ1-5, with TRBD1 matching 7 bases. The V gene end was trimmed by 6 bases and the J gene end by 3 bases; junction bases not matched to a gene: 8. This CDR3 is 15 amino acids long. Germline values: CDR1 SNHLY, CDR2 FYNNEI. The CDR3 is CASSAGGFPNQPQHF. The CDR3 DNA follows: TGTGCCAGCAGCGCAGGGGGGTTTCCCAATCAGCCCCAGCATTTT.

This clone was seen once. The rearrangement joins TRBV2 to TRBJ2-7, with TRBD2 matching 8 bases. The CDR3 runs 15 residues. The germline V gene encodes CDR1 SNHLY and CDR2 FYNNEI. V lost 6 bases and J lost 0; bases outside the gene matches: 7. The CDR3, as DNA: TGTGCCAGCAGCACGCCGGGAGGGACCTCCTACGAGCAGTACTTC. Amino acid sequence: CASSTPGGTSYEQYF.

The chain has TRBV29-1 and TRBJ1-6; possibly TRBD1 for D (6 bases). V was trimmed by 5 bases and J by 10 bases, leaving 15 bases between them. The CDR3 loop spans 13 amino acids. Germline V gene lookup returns CDR1 SQVTM and CDR2 ANQGSEA. This CDR3 is CSVSRGRGSPLHF. The CDR3 DNA sequence: TGCAGCGTTTCCAGGGGCAGGGGATCACCCCTCCACTTT.

The CDR3 is CASSFPGSAEAFF. The CDR3 region has the DNA TGTGCCAGCAGTTTTCCTGGGAGCGCTGAAGCTTTCTTT. The gene calls are TRBV6-6 and TRBJ1-1; D remains unclear. The CDR3 length is 13 residues. Per the germline V gene, CDR1 is MNHNY and CDR2 is SVGAGI (reference sequence). V lost 4 bases to trimming and J lost 6 bases, with 12 bases between them.

The chain uses TRBV5-1 and TRBJ2-1; TRBD2 agrees at 8 bases. V shed 5 bases, J shed 3 bases, and the junction held 10 bases outside the gene matches. This CDR3 comprises 16 residues. CDR1 and CDR2 from the germline V gene are SGHRS and YFSETQ. The CDR3 spells CASSLTSGSHYNEQFF. The CDR3 nucleotides read TGCGCCAGCAGTCTTACTAGCGGATCACACTACAATGAGCAGTTCTTC.

This chain uses TRBV7-2 with TRBJ2-2; TRBD2 aligns across 9 bases. CDR1 and CDR2 (germline): SGHTA, FQGNSA. This CDR3 comprises 16 residues. The J segment lost 7 bases and the V segment lost 5 bases, leaving 11 bases of the junction unmatched. CDR3 loop: CASSESPRGGRGELFF. CDR3 nucleotides: TGTGCCAGCAGCGAATCTCCGCGGGGGGGTCGCGGGGAGCTGTTTTTT.

The chain recombines TRBV27 with TRBJ1-1; D is perhaps TRBD1 (6 bases). This CDR3 comprises 16 residues. The V gene lost 3 bases and the J gene lost 0 bases, with 14 bases spanning the gap. The germline V gene has CDR1 MNHEY and CDR2 SMNVEV (reference sequence). The DNA for the CDR3 is TGTGCCAGCAGTTTGACCGGGACAAAGGTGAACACTGAAGCTTTCTTT. Protein sequence: CASSLTGTKVNTEAFF.